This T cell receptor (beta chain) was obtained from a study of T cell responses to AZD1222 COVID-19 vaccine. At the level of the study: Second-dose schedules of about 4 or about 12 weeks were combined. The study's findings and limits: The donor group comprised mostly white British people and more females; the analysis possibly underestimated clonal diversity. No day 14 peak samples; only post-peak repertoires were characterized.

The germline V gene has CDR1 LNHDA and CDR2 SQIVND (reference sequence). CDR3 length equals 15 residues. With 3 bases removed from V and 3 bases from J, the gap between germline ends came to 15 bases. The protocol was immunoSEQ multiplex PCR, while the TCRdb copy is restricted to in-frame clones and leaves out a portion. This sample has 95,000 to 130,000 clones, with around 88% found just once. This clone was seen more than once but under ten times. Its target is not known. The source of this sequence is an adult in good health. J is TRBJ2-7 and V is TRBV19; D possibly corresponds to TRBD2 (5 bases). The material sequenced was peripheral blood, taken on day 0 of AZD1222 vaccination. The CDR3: CASSMGSLPHYEQYF. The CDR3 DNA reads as TGTGCCAGTAGTATGGGGAGCTTGCCACACTACGAGCAGTACTTC. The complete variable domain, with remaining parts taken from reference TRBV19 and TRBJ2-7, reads DGGITQSPKYLFRKEGQNVTLSCEQNLNHDAMYWYRQDPGQGLRLIYYSQIVNDFQKGDIAEGYSVSREKKESFPLTVTSAQKNPTAFYLCASSMGSLPHYEQYFGPGTRLTVT.